The clone carrying this TCR beta chain turned up a few times. The data belong to a study of beta chain features in type 1 diabetes. V was clipped by 6 bases and J by 2 bases, with 14 bases between them. CDR1 is SQVTM and CDR2 is ANQGSEA in the germline V gene. This CDR3 has 14 amino acids. All of the isolated RNA was reverse transcribed, so expressed TCRB transcripts were sequenced. Profiled with immunoSEQ multiplex PCR; TCRdb holds only in-frame clones, not every one. Of approximately 340,000 clones in the sample, more than 12% are singletons; the top ten hold 0.019%. The chain has TRBV29-1 and TRBJ2-1, with D possibly TRBD2 on 5 matching bases. Source material: naive CD4+ T cells from blood. The clonotype originates from a woman younger than 35 in good health. CDR3 sequence reads: CSVGQRATYNEQFF. CDR3 nucleotide sequence: TGCAGCGTCGGCCAGAGGGCTACCTACAATGAGCAGTTCTTC.